A selection of T cell receptor beta chains follows, all from one sample in a study of blood T cell repertoires in COVID-19. Sequencing used immunoSEQ multiplex PCR; TCRdb keeps in-frame clones, though not all of them. Here the sample spans fewer than 200,000 clones, approximately 82% being singletons. Input material: PBMCs or T cells enriched from blood (not recorded which). All receptors come from a woman aged 55-70 years with acute COVID-19. CDR3s include the opening cysteine and the closing phenylalanine or tryptophan. D genes are given only for firm matches. Clone size, where shown, is once, few, many, or a class for clones that have expanded.

J,D,V,size,CDR3,DNA
TRBJ1-2,TRBD1,TRBV28,NA,CATAVGPTGDYGYTF,TGTGCCACCGCCGTTGGACCGACAGGGGACTATGGCTACACCTTC
TRBJ2-2,TRBD1,TRBV7-8,NA,CASSRGQTNTGELFF,TGTGCCAGCAGTAGGGGACAGACCAACACCGGGGAGCTGTTTTTT
TRBJ1-1,NA,TRBV4-3,NA,CASSRRDTLNTEAFF,TGCGCCAGCAGCCGTAGGGACACGTTGAACACTGAAGCTTTCTTT
TRBJ2-3,NA,TRBV19,few,CASSSGISHRSDTQYF,TGTGCCAGTAGTTCGGGAATCTCTCACCGGTCAGATACGCAGTATTTT
TRBJ2-3,NA,TRBV4-1,NA,CASSSPSYGGTDTQYF,TGCGCCAGCAGCTCGCCGTCTTACGGGGGCACAGATACGCAGTATTTT
TRBJ1-6,TRBD1,TRBV15,NA,CATSRGPGQGISSYYSPLHF,TGTGCCACCAGCAGAGGACCGGGACAGGGTATTAGCTCCTATTATTCACCCCTCCACTTT
TRBJ1-5,NA,TRBV5-4,NA,CASREAGIPQHF,TGTGCCAGCAGGGAGGCAGGAATCCCCCAGCATTTT
TRBJ2-1,NA,TRBV10-2,NA,CASSDLGFRYNEQFF,TGCGCCAGCAGTGACCTAGGATTCCGTTACAATGAGCAGTTCTTC
TRBJ2-1,NA,TRBV18,NA,CASSPGRTKSNEQFF,TGTGCCAGCTCACCTGGGCGGACTAAGTCCAATGAGCAGTTCTTC
TRBJ2-2,NA,TRBV5-4,NA,CASSLHSIKPTGELFF,TGTGCCAGCAGCTTGCATTCCATTAAGCCCACCGGGGAGCTGTTTTTT
TRBJ2-5,TRBD1,TRBV7-6,NA,CASSARDRGETQYF,TGTGCCAGCTCCGCCCGAGACAGGGGAGAGACCCAGTACTTC